This entry is about one TCR beta chain. No cognate antigen has been identified for it. Base qualities are not recorded, but no much larger clone differs from it by a single base. The sample comes from a study of blood T cell repertoires in COVID-19 (TCRdb year 2020). About the full investigation: The collaborator samples originated in the United States, Italy and Spain and spanned the acute and convalescent phases of COVID-19. The samples were drawn from the first 160 participants of the ongoing ImmuneRACE study and from 950 to 1,500 subjects provided by 6 global collaborators. The prospective study material was composed of cDNA or gDNA derived from T cells, B-cell-depleted T cells, or PBMCs. A freely available public database, intended as a resource for researchers studying the immune response to SARS-CoV-2, is where the repertoires were released. Deeply sampled blood TCRbeta repertoires from subjects exposed to, actively infected with, or recovered from COVID-19 were included in the dataset. The sample metadata nearly always contained a de-identified subject ID, COVID-19 status, age in years and sex. HLA class I and class II types, where available, came from metadata supplied by the sample provider rather than from assay-based typing.

According to the germline V gene, CDR1 reads ENHRY and CDR2 reads SYGVKD. V is cut back by 0 bases and J by 7 bases, with 3 bases in the junction unmatched. Taken from cysteine to phenylalanine, the CDR3 has 14 residues. The sequence is cut down to CDR3 DNA, 42 bases in frame from base 1. The immunoSEQ Assay, a bias-controlled multiplex PCR, was used to amplify TCRbeta CDR3 regions from genomic DNA. On the study's bioinformatics: The number of nucleated cells in each sample was estimated by amplification of reference gene primers within the assay. To quantify the absolute abundance of each unique TCRbeta CDR3 rearrangement, sequence reads were collapsed and filtered. For each sample, productive Simpson clonality was calculated as the square root of Simpson's diversity index over productive rearrangements. Entries here come from immuneACCESS through TCRdb and include only in-frame sequences with V and J called. Some clones fail to appear in such tables; in the studies checked, an unresolved V gene covers under half of the shortfall, and the cause of the remainder is unknown. The D gene and trimming were derived from the DNA, and the V and J assignments and clone size from that table. A total of roughly 43,000 clones appear in this sample, over 70% of them only once. Of the sample, about 15% is held by the ten largest clones.

Broader findings and caveats from the paper: The quantity of clinical and demographic metadata differed by source and by participant and was supplied without curation.

Whole blood was collected in K2EDTA tubes by collaborating institutions according to the institutions' own protocols. For TCRbeta analysis, collaborators shipped samples in one of three forms: frozen whole blood, isolated PBMCs, or DNA extracted from either of those sample types. The V and J segments used are TRBV10-3 and TRBJ2-1; 7 central bases correspond to TRBD1. This TCR came from a human donor in a cohort sampled during active COVID-19. Sample: peripheral blood. The CDR3 loop reads CAISESGGQNEQFF. The DNA sequence is TGTGCCATCAGTGAGTCTGGGGGACAGAATGAGCAGTTCTTC.